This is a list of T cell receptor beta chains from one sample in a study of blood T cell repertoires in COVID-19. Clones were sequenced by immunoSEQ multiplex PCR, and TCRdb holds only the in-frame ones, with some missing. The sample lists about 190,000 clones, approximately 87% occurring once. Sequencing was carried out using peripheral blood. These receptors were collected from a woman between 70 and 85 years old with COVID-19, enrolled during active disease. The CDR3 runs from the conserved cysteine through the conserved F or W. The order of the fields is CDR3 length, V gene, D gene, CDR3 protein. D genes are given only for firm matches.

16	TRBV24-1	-	CATSDHKRTASYEQYF
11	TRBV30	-	CAWTHGAEAFF
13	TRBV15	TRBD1	CATSRDKQGGQYF
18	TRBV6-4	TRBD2	CASSDSRFSGGRVDEQFF
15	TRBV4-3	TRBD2	CASSHGLADSYEQYF
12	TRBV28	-	CASKAGSPEAFF
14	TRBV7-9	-	CASSFSAESHGYTF
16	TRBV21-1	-	CASSSTLADYAYEQYF
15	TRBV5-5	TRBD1	CASSPIGQGYQPQHF
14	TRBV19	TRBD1	CASSKGQGGYEQYF
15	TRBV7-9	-	CASSLVAGALETQYF
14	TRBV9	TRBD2	CASSVGTRSYEQYF
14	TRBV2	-	CASRGGATNEKLFF
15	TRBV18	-	CASSPSRDGGTEAFF
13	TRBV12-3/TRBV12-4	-	CASSASGADTQYF
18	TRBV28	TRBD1	CASSLWDGDRGLTGELFF
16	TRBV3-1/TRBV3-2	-	CASSQDWRGRGQPQHF
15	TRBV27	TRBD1	CASSVRQGWNYGYTF
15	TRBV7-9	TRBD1	CASSRDRASSYEQYF
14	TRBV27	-	CASSLRWEAYEQYF
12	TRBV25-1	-	CASTGGNTEAFF
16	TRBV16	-	CASSQSTVGSGNTIYF
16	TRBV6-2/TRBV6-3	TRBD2	CASSYYLGGPIREQFF
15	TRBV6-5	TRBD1	CASTYLQGADTEAFF
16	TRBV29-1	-	CSVVLALGPPPYEQYF
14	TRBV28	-	CASSPYSGDNEQFF
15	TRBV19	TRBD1	CASTLQGQMNTEAFF
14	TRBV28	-	CASTLPTGSYGYTF
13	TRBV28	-	CASRILRDNGYTF
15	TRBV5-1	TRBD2	CASSYLAGEAYEQYF
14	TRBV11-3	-	CASSLELGSDEQYF
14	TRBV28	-	CASSITSRGNEQFF
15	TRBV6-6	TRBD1	CASSLGTGDSYEQYF
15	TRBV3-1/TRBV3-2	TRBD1	CASSQAGGRDSPLHF
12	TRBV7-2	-	CASSLGRGRRFF
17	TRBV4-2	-	CASSQDVRLVLLDEQFF